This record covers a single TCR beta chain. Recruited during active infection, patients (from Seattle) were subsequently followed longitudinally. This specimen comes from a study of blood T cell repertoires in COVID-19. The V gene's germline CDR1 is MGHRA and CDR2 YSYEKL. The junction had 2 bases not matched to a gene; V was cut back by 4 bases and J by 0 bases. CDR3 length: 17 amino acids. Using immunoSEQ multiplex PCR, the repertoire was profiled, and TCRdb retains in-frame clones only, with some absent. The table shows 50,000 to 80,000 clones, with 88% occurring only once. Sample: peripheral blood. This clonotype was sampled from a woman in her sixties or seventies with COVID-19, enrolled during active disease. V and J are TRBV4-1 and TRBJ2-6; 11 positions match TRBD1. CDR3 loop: CASSPGTGGSGANVLTF. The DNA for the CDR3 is TGCGCCAGCAGCCCTGGGACAGGGGGCTCTGGGGCCAACGTCCTGACTTTC.